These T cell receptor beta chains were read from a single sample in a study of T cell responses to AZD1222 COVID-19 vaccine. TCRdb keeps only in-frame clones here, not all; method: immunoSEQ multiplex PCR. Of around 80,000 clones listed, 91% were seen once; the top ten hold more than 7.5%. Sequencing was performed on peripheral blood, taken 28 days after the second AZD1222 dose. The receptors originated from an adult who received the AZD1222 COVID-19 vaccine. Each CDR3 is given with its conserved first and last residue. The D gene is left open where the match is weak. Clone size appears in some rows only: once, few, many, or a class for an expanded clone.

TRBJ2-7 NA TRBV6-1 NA TGTGCCAGCAGTGACCTCTTTGGGGAGCAGTACTTC CASSDLFGEQYF
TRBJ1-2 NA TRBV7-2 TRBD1 TGTGCCAGCAGCCCAGGGCGGACAGGCCTCTATGGCTACACCTTC CASSPGRTGLYGYTF
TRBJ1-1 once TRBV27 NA TGTGCCAGCAGTCTAACGGAGGTGGGCACTGAAGCTTTCTTT CASSLTEVGTEAFF
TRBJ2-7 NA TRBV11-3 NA TGTGCCAGCAGCTCACGAACTAGGCCCTACGAGCAGTACTTC CASSSRTRPYEQYF
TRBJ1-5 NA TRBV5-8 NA TGTGCCAGCAGCTCCACATATCAGCCCCAGCATTTT CASSSTYQPQHF
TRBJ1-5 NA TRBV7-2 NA TGTGCCAGCAGCTTACGGGGAGGAGGTAATCAGCCCCAGCATTTT CASSLRGGGNQPQHF
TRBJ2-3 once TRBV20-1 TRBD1 TGCAGTGCTAGTACAGGGGGCACAGATACGCAGTATTTT CSASTGGTDTQYF
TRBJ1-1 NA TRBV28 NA TGTGCCAGCAGTTTAGGGCACACTGAAGCTTTCTTT CASSLGHTEAFF
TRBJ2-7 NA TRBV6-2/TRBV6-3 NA TGTGCCAGCAGCCGACCACTCTACGAGCAGTACTTC CASSRPLYEQYF
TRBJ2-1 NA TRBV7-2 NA TGTGCCAGCAGCTTAGTGTGGAGCGATGAGCAGTTCTTC CASSLVWSDEQFF
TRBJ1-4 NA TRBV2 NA TGTGCCAGCAGTTCACAGCCTCTTAATGAAAAACTGTTTTTT CASSSQPLNEKLFF
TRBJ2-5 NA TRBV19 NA TGTGCCAGTAGTCCCACCCCCCTACAAGAGACCCAGTACTTC CASSPTPLQETQYF
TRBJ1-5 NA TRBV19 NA TGTGCCAGTCTTTCACAGGGCTCCTCCAATCAGCCCCAGCATTTT CASLSQGSSNQPQHF
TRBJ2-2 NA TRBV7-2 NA TGTGCCAGCAGCTTAGTCGGCGGGGCGAACACCGGGGAGCTGTTTTTT CASSLVGGANTGELFF
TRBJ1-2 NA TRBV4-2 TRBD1 TGTGCCAGCAGCCCAACAGGGGACGGCTATGGCTACACCTTC CASSPTGDGYGYTF
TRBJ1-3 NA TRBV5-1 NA TGCGCCAGCTCTTATAATTCCGTCTCTGGAAACACCATATATTTT CASSYNSVSGNTIYF
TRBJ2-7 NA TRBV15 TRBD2 TGTGCCACCAGCCCCATAGCGGGACAACACGGGGCCTACGAGCAGTACTTC CATSPIAGQHGAYEQYF
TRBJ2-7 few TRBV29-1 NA TGCAGCGTTGGGGGCTCCGGCGAGCAGTACTTC CSVGGSGEQYF
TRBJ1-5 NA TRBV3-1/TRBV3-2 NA TGTGCCAGCAGCCGCCAAATGAGGTTTGTGAAGCCCCAGCATTTT CASSRQMRFVKPQHF
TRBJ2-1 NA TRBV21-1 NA TGTGCCAGCAGCCCTTACCGGGACAGGGGTAGGGATGAGCAGTTCTTC CASSPYRDRGRDEQFF
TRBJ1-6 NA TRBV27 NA TGTGCCAGCAGTTTTTCCCCAGAAAAATGGTATTCACCCCTCCACTTT CASSFSPEKWYSPLHF
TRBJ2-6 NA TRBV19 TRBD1 TGTGCCAGTAGTGCACGGACAGGGGGCTCTGGGGCCAACGTCCTGACTTTC CASSARTGGSGANVLTF
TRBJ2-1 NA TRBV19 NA TGTGCCAGTACCCAGGGGCCCCCCAACTCCTACAATGAGCAGTTCTTC CASTQGPPNSYNEQFF
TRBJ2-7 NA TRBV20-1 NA TGCAGTGCTAGCCACTACGAGCAGTACTTC CSASHYEQYF
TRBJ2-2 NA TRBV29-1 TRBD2 TGCAGCACGTCCCTTAGCGGGAAAGCTGGGGAGCTGTTTTTT CSTSLSGKAGELFF
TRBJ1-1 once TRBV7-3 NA TGTGCCAGCAGCTTAACGGCAGAGAACACTGAAGCTTTCTTT CASSLTAENTEAFF
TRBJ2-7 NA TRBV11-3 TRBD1 TGTGCCAGCAGCTTAGAGCCGGGACAGGGCTACGAGCAGTACTTC CASSLEPGQGYEQYF
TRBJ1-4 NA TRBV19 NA TGTGCCAGTAACTATGCAGGGAGGACTAATGAAAAACTGTTTTTT CASNYAGRTNEKLFF
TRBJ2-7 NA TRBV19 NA TGTGCCAGTAGTATTCGGATCATCGTAGGGACCATGGGAGCCTACGAGCAGTACTTC CASSIRIIVGTMGAYEQYF
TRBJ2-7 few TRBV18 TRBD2 TGTGCCAGCTCACCAACGCGGGAGAGTTACGAGCAGTACTTC CASSPTRESYEQYF
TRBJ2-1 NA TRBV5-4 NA TGTGCCAGCAGCTTGGATGCAGGGCAGCCCTACAATGAGCAGTTCTTC CASSLDAGQPYNEQFF
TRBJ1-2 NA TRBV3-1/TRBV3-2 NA TGTGCCAGCAGCCAAGAACGGAGCCCTTCTACCTTC CASSQERSPSTF
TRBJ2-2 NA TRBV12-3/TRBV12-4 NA TGTGCCAGCAGTTTAACAGGCCCCGGGGAGCTGTTTTTT CASSLTGPGELFF
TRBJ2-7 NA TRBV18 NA TGTGCCAGCTCACCACCATTTAGCGGAACCTACGAGCAGTACTTC CASSPPFSGTYEQYF
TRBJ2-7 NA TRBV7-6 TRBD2 TGTGCCAGCAGCTTAGCTAGCGGGAGTCCCTACGAGCAGTACTTC CASSLASGSPYEQYF
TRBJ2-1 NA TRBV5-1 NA TGCGCCAGCAGCGTTGGACTAGGGGGCGGGAGTGTCTACAATGAGCAGTTCTTC CASSVGLGGGSVYNEQFF
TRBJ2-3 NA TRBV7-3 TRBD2 TGTGCCAGCAGTGAGGGCCAGCGGGAGGACACAGATACGCAGTATTTT CASSEGQREDTDTQYF
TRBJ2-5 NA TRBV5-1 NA TGCGCCAGCAGCTTGGGGAGTAGCGTAGAACAAGAGACCCAGTACTTC CASSLGSSVEQETQYF
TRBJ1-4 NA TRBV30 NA TGTGCCTGGAGTCCGCGGCTCCTAGGGGAAAAACTGTTTTTT CAWSPRLLGEKLFF
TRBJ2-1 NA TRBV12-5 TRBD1 TGTGCTAGTGGTCGTACGGGACAGGGGGCCGATGAGCAGTTCTTC CASGRTGQGADEQFF
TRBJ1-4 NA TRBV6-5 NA TGTGCCAGCAAGGGGCCTAATGAAAAACTGTTTTTT CASKGPNEKLFF
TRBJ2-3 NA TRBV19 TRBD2 TGTGCCAGTAGTATCGGGTTAACTAGCGGGAGCGTAAACACAGATACGCAGTATTTT CASSIGLTSGSVNTDTQYF
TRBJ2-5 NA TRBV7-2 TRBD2 TGTGCCAGCAGCCTACTAGCGGGAGGAAAGACCCAGTACTTC CASSLLAGGKTQYF
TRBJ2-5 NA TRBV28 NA TGTGCCAGCAGTTTAGGCCGGGACACCCGGGCGAAGACCCAGTACTTC CASSLGRDTRAKTQYF
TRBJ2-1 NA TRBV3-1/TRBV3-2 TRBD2 TGTGCCAGCAGCCCCCGACTAGCGGGGTCCAATGAGCAGTTCTTC CASSPRLAGSNEQFF
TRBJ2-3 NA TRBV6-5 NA TGTGCCAGCAGCGAGGGCGACACAGATACGCAGTATTTT CASSEGDTDTQYF
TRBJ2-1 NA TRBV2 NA TGTGCCAGCAGTGAGTGGAATGAGCAGTTCTTC CASSEWNEQFF
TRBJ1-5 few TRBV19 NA TGTGCCAGCGTCCTGCAGGGGCGGGGAAGCAATCAGCCCCAGCATTTT CASVLQGRGSNQPQHF
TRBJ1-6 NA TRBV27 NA TGTGCCAGCAGGAGAGGGGCCGCTGGGAATATCAATTCACCCCTCCACTTT CASRRGAAGNINSPLHF
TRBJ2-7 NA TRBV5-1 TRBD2 TGCGCCAGCAGCTTGGTGACGGGAGGGAAGTACGAGCAGTACTTC CASSLVTGGKYEQYF
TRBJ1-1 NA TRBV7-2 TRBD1 TGTGCCAGCAGCCCCCCGACAGGGGTTCGGAACACTGAAGCTTTCTTT CASSPPTGVRNTEAFF
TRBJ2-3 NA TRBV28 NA TGTGCCAGCAGTTCCCGATTTTTGGCGCCAGGGGGGACAGATACGCAGTATTTT CASSSRFLAPGGTDTQYF
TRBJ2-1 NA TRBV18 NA TGTGCCAGCTCACCACAGGGTTCTGAGCAGTTCTTC CASSPQGSEQFF
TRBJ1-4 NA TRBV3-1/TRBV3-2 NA TGTGCCAGCAGCCAAGATCGCGGGAGGCGACTGTTTTTT CASSQDRGRRLFF
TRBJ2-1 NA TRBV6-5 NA TGTGCCAGCAGCACAGAAAGCAGCCATGAGCAGTTCTTC CASSTESSHEQFF
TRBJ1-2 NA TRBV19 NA TGTGCCAGTAGTATGTGGAGGGTTGGCTATGGCTACACCTTC CASSMWRVGYGYTF
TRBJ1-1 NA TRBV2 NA TGTGCCACGTTAACCCCCGGACGAGAGAACACTGAAGCTTTCTTT CATLTPGRENTEAFF